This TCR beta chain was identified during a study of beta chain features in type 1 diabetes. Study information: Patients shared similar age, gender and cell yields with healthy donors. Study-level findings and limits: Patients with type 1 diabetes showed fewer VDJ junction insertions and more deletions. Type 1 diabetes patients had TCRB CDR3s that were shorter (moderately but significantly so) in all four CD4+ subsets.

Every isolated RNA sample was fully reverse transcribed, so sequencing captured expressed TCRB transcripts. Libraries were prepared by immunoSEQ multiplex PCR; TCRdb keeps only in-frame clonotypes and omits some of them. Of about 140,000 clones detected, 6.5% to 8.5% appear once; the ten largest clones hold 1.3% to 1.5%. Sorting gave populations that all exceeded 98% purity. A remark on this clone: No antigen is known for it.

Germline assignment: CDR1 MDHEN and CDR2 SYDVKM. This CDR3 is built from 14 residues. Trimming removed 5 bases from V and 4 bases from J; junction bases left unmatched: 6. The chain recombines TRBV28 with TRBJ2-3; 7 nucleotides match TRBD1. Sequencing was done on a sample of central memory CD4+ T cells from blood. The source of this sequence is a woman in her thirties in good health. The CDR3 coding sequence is TGTGCCAGCAGTGGACAGGCGGTGCCAGATACGCAGTATTTT. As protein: CASSGQAVPDTQYF. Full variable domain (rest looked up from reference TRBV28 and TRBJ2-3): DVKVTQSSRYLVKRTGEKVFLECVQDMDHENMFWYRQDPGLGLRLIYFSYDVKMKEKGDIPEGYSVSREKKERFSLILESASTNQTSMYLCASSGQAVPDTQYFGPGTRLTVL.